The 3 T cell receptor beta chains in this list originate from one sample, sequenced in a study of blood T cell repertoires in COVID-19. Sequenced by immunoSEQ multiplex PCR; TCRdb stores in-frame clones only, minus some. The table records 52,000 or so clones, around 81% of them present only once. The sample was peripheral blood. The receptors derive from a human donor in a cohort sampled during active COVID-19.

The chain is built from TRBV27 and TRBJ1-1; D remains ambiguous. CDR1 is MNHEY and CDR2 is SMNVEV in the germline V gene (reference sequence). V gave up 3 bases and J gave up 0 bases, with 5 bases separating them. This CDR3 spans 13 amino acids. CDR3 DNA sequence: TGTGCCAGCAGTTTTCGGGTGAACACTGAAGCTTTCTTT. Translated: CASSFRVNTEAFF.

In its sample, this clone was seen a few times. V usage is TRBV2 and J usage is TRBJ1-1; D gene unclear. Trimming took 2 bases from V and 6 from J, leaving 7 bases between them. Germline CDR1 SNHLY, CDR2 FYNNEI. The CDR3 loop spans 12 amino acids. CDR3 sequence reads: CASSEFPSEAFF. The CDR3 DNA sequence: TGTGCCAGCAGTGAATTTCCCTCTGAAGCTTTCTTT.

V usage is TRBV5-4 and J usage is TRBJ1-1; possibly TRBD1 for D (6 bases). The CDR3 extends over 14 amino acids. The V end lost 0 bases, the J end lost 1 base, and 7 bases lay between the germline ends. CDR1 is SGHNT, CDR2 YYREEE, per germline (reference sequence). CDR3 DNA: TGTGCCAGCAGCTTGGGCAGGGGGAACACTGAAGCTTTCTTT. It codes for CASSLGRGNTEAFF.